This note documents a single T cell receptor (beta chain) sequence. The same CDR3 is also encoded by other DNA sequences in this sample. The CDR3 length is 12 residues. Germline V CDR1 and CDR2: LNHDA, SQIVND (reference sequence). The V end lost 1 base, the J end lost 6 bases, and 5 bases lay between the germline ends. This specimen belongs to a study of shared clonotypes between healthy human individuals. Terminally differentiated effector memory CD45RA+ cells were excluded from the naive CD8 cells, which were CD45RO-negative and positively selected for CCR7. The method was immunoSEQ multiplex PCR; TCRdb's version includes in-frame clones alone and lacks a portion of them. The sample shows about 590,000 clones, nearly 97% of them seen only once.

This sequence joins TRBV19 and TRBJ2-3; D remains unclear. This clonotype was obtained from a woman in her thirties in good health. The sequenced sample consisted of naive CD8+ T cells sorted from blood. DNA for the CDR3: TGTGCCAGTAGTATAGTTGCCGATACGCAGTATTTT. It is translated as CASSIVADTQYF.